Sequencing of this TCR beta chain was carried out in a study of metastatic and nonmetastatic thyroid tumors. Study overall: Repertoire data that came from the blood and tumor or nodule tissue of malignant and benign thyroid patients were compared.

This CDR3 has 16 residues. Per germline, CDR1 WNHNN and CDR2 SYGVQD (reference sequence). J lost 7 bases, V lost 3 bases, and 6 bases had no gene match. Study results and caveats: A significant increase in TCR beta diversity was reportedly seen in malignant thyroid tumors relative to benign nodules, in blood and tumor.

Authors' data handling: Building a distant-metastasis classifier for papillary thyroid cancer drew on CDR3 differences across clinicopathological groups. Through MiXCR, TCRdb re-clonotyped the PCR reads. V and J calls and clone size were set by TCRdb, not the authors. The sample holds some 10,000 clones, around 30% seen once. Treatment of any kind had been given to no patient before thyroid surgery. This clone occurred a few times. The target antigen is unknown. Sample: adjacent normal tissue. This chain uses TRBV10-1 with TRBJ2-1, with 13 positions matching TRBD2. This TCR was recovered from a male donor with papillary thyroid cancer or a benign thyroid nodule (not recorded which). Some clones in this sample may be carry-over from other donors' samples. In DNA, the CDR3 is TGCGCCAGCAGTGAAGCCGGGACTAGCGGGACAAATGAGCAGTTCTTC. Translated, it gives CASSEAGTSGTNEQFF.